The 2 T cell receptor beta chains below were found in one sample sequenced in a study of T cells in Graves' hyperthyroidism and ophthalmopathy. RNA transcripts gave rise to amplified TCR beta CDR3 regions. HTBI primers were the set used in a first-round RT-PCR of the TCR CDR3. TCRdb redid the calling of the multiplex PCR reads with MiXCR, one entry per CDR3 protein. The repertoire holds approximately 260,000 distinct CDR3 sequences, with 13% to 15% as singletons. Specimen: blood. Receptors were obtained from a woman aged 50 to 65 with Graves' hyperthyroidism that later progressed to Graves' ophthalmopathy.

This clonotype was counted at least ten times. This chain connects TRBV28 to TRBJ1-2; a possible D gene is TRBD1 (5 bases). The CDR3 extends over 15 amino acids. Trimming stripped 3 bases from V and 4 bases from J, with 15 bases between. Germline V gene data show CDR1 as MDHEN and CDR2 as SYDVKM. CDR3 coding DNA: TGTGCCAGCAGTTTCGACGGAACCGGGGGCTATGGCTACACCTTC. Encoded protein: CASSFDGTGGYGYTF.

The chain recombines TRBV5-1 with TRBJ1-6; D perhaps matches TRBD1 (6 bases). This CDR3 spans 16 amino acids. Germline V CDR1 and CDR2: SGHRS, YFSETQ. V lost 4 bases to trimming and J lost 10 bases, with 21 bases between them. DNA for the CDR3: TGCGCCAGCAGCGCAAGAACACAGGGTAAACAATCACCCCTCCACTTT. Amino acid sequence: CASSARTQGKQSPLHF.